This T cell receptor beta chain originates from a study of cytomegalovirus exposure and HLA in healthy donors. Trimming took 2 bases from V and 3 from J; bases not matched to a gene: 3. CDR1 MNHNY and CDR2 SVGAGI come from the germline V gene (reference sequence). The CDR3 loop spans 14 amino acids. 60 Vbeta and 13 Jbeta primers were used in PCR. This table comes from immunoSEQ multiplex PCR, and its TCRdb copy is limited to in-frame clones, with some not included. The sample records fewer than 200,000 clones, about four fifths being singletons. General study points: Previous analysis showed most TCR beta V segments were productive about 90% or about 30% of the time. Roughly even sequencing depth across donors was the assumption behind the presence/absence analyses.

Details on this clone: Its antigen is still unknown.

The chain carries TRBV6-6 and TRBJ2-7; 8 nucleotides match TRBD1. This TCR derives from a woman between 18 and 29 years old in good health and CMV-seropositive. Material: PBMCs. The CDR3 sequence: CASSYTDRGYEQYF. DNA of the CDR3: TGTGCCAGCAGTTACACTGACAGGGGCTACGAGCAGTACTTC.